This T cell receptor (beta chain) was captured in a study of cytomegalovirus exposure and HLA in healthy donors. Whole-study results and caveats: Cytomegalovirus status was reportedly diagnosed by the classifier with high specificity and sensitivity.

Details on this clone: Its antigen is unknown.

From germline, CDR1 is MDHEN and CDR2 SYDVKM. This CDR3 has 15 residues. Trimming took 7 bases from V and 2 from J, leaving 18 bases between them. Measured with immunoSEQ multiplex PCR; TCRdb has only the in-frame clones, and not every one. The sample lists about 280,000 clones, about 86% occurring once. The sequence was collected from a woman between 18 and 30 years old in good health and CMV-seronegative. Sequencing was performed on PBMCs. The chain has TRBV28 and TRBJ2-7, with TRBD1 as a possible D gene (5 bases). CDR3 sequence reads: CASTSGGADPYEQYF. As DNA, the CDR3 is TGTGCCAGCACCTCCGGTGGGGCAGACCCCTACGAGCAGTACTTC.